This section outlines one TCR beta chain sequence together with its context. Libraries were prepared by immunoSEQ multiplex PCR; TCRdb keeps only in-frame clonotypes and omits some of them. In the table there are roughly 270,000 clones, 90% to 95% of which are singletons. This record comes from a study of T cell responses to AZD1222 COVID-19 vaccine. Sample: peripheral blood, taken 28 days after the second AZD1222 dose. This TCR was sampled from an adult who received the AZD1222 COVID-19 vaccine.

CDR3 residues: CASSLVGSSYEQYF. For the CDR3, the DNA is TGTGCCAGCAGCTTGGTGGGGAGCTCCTACGAGCAGTACTTC. The chain joins TRBV5-4 to TRBJ2-7, with D possibly being TRBD2 (5 bases). Germline assignment: CDR1 SGHNT and CDR2 YYREEE (reference sequence). The CDR3 has 14 amino acids. V gave up 0 bases and J gave up 0 bases, with 7 bases separating them.